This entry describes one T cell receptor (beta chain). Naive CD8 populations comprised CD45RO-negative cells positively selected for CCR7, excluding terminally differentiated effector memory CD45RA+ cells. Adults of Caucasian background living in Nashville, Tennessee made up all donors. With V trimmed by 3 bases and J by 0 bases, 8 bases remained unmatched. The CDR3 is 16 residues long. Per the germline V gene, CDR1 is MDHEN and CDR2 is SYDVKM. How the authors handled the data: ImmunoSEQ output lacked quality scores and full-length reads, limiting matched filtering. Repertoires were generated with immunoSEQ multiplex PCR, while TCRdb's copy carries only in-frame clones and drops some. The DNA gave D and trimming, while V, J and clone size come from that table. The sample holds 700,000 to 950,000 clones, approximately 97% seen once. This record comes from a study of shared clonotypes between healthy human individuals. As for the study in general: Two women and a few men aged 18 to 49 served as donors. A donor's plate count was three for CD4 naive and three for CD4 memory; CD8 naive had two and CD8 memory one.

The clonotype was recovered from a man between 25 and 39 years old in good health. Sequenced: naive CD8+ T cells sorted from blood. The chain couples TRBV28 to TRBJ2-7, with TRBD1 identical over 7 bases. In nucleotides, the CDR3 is TGTGCCAGCAGTTTCCCCAGACAGGGCGGCTCCTACGAGCAGTACTTC. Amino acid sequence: CASSFPRQGGSYEQYF.